Listed here are 5 T cell receptor beta chains from one sample, sequenced in a study of T cell responses to AZD1222 COVID-19 vaccine. TCRdb's copy holds only in-frame clones and misses some; the assay was immunoSEQ multiplex PCR. The sample yields approximately 170,000 clones, 92% seen once. The sample was peripheral blood, taken 28 days after the second AZD1222 dose. The receptors stem from an adult who received the AZD1222 COVID-19 vaccine.

As DNA, the CDR3 is TGTGCCAGCTCACTTCCCGACAGATTTGAAGCTTTCTTT. Encoded protein: CASSLPDRFEAFF. The chain is built from TRBV18 and TRBJ1-1; the D gene is possibly TRBD1 (5 bases). Germline values: CDR1 KGHSH, CDR2 LQKENI. The V end was cut by 4 bases, the J end by 7 bases, with 13 bases between. This CDR3 comprises 13 residues.

This clone has just one count. The J gene is TRBJ2-1, the V gene TRBV4-1; the D gene is possibly TRBD2 (6 bases). Germline CDR1 is MGHRA and CDR2 is YSYEKL. The CDR3 extends over 15 amino acids. V lost 4 bases, J lost 7 bases, and 17 bases lay in between. The CDR3 DNA sequence: TGCGCCAGCAGCCCGGTAGTAGGGGCGGGAAATGAGCAGTTCTTC. Its protein product is CASSPVVGAGNEQFF.

The chain combines TRBV2 with TRBJ1-1; the D gene is possibly TRBD1 (5 bases). From germline, CDR1 is SNHLY and CDR2 FYNNEI. The germline V and J ends were trimmed by 7 bases and 2 bases, with 11 bases remaining between them. CDR3 length equals 13 residues. In DNA, the CDR3 is TGTGCCAGCAAAAAGGGGCGCAACACTGAAGCTTTCTTT. Its translation is CASKKGRNTEAFF.

The V and J genes are TRBV6-1 and TRBJ2-3; a weak D match, TRBD2 (6 bases). This CDR3 has 16 amino acids. V shed 2 bases and J shed 5 bases, with 17 bases lying between them. Germline-derived CDR1 and CDR2 are MNHNS and SASEGT. The chain's CDR3 is CASSEQVGGAGDTQYF. CDR3 nucleotides: TGTGCCAGCAGTGAACAGGTCGGAGGGGCGGGAGATACGCAGTATTTT.

The V call is TRBV6-4, the J call TRBJ2-2; 8 bases agree with TRBD1. The junction had 6 bases not matched to a gene; V was cut back by 6 bases and J by 3 bases. The CDR3 length is 15 residues. Per the germline V gene, CDR1 is MRHNA and CDR2 is SNTAGT. The CDR3 DNA is TGTGCCAGCAGCCCCGGACAGGGTTACACCGGGGAGCTGTTTTTT. Its protein is CASSPGQGYTGELFF.